The sequence of this T cell receptor (beta chain) was determined in a study of shared clonotypes between healthy human individuals. Notes on the study in general: Enrolling few donors narrowed the genetic and exposure-history diversity that was represented. Sampling was confined to blood; repertoires within tissues likely differ.

Germline CDR1 is ENHRY and CDR2 is SYGVKD. V lost 5 bases and J 0 bases, leaving 11 bases between the germline ends. The CDR3 runs to 15 residues. In replicate PCRs of unsorted PBMC, about 300 ng DNA, tens of thousands of T cell genomes, was used. As originally analysed: There were no quality scores in the junction-only immunoSEQ sequences, so filtering differed. Measured with immunoSEQ multiplex PCR; TCRdb has only the in-frame clones, and not every one. V and J calls and clone size are copied from that table; D and trimming were computed from the DNA. The table records about 490,000 clones, over 65% of them present only once. In the case of this clone: The target antigen is unknown.

The sequencing input was PBMCs. The V call is TRBV10-3, the J call TRBJ2-1; possibly TRBD1 for D (6 bases). This TCR derives from a woman aged 40 to 50 in good health. Some clones in this sample may be carry-over from other donors' samples. The CDR3 protein is CAISRDRSSYNEQFF. DNA for the CDR3: TGTGCCATCAGTAGAGACAGGAGCTCCTACAATGAGCAGTTCTTC.